This T cell receptor beta chain came from a study of blood T cells in healthy people across ages. About this clonotype: Its antigen is still unknown.

The use of a sample-barcoded 5' primer and a J-beta primer mix characterized a second PCR of roughly 7 to 11 cycles. TCRdb called the 5' RACE reads again in MiXCR, with one record for every CDR3 protein. The sample carries about 730,000 distinct CDR3 sequences, approximately 39% recorded once. Overall study findings and caveats: Older age coincided with a roughly linear decline in TCR beta diversity per million T cells.

The specimen sequenced was blood. The receptor was derived from a woman aged 60 to 75 in good health.

The DNA for the CDR3 is TGTGCCACTGGACGTAGCGTGTCCTACGAGCAGTACTTC. Translation: CATGRSVSYEQYF. The chain employs TRBV15 and TRBJ2-7; D is perhaps TRBD2 (5 bases). This CDR3 contains 13 residues. With 9 bases removed from V and 1 base from J, the gap between germline ends came to 13 bases. Germline CDR1 LNHNV, CDR2 YYDKDF (reference sequence).